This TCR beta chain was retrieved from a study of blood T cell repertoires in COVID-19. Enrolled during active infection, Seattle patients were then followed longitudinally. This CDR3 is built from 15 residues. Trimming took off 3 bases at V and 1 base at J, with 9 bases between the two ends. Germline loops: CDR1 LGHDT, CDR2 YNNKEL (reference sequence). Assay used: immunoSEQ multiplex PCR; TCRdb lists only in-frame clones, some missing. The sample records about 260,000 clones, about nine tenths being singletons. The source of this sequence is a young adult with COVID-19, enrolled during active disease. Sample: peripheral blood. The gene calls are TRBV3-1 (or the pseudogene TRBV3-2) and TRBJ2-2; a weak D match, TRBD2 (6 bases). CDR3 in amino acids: CASSQVSGNTGELFF. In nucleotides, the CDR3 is TGTGCCAGCAGCCAGGTTAGCGGGAACACCGGGGAGCTGTTTTTT.